This T cell receptor (beta chain) appears in the sequencing data of a study of cytomegalovirus exposure and HLA in healthy donors. PCR used 60 Vbeta primers and 13 Jbeta primers. TCRdb's table, derived via immunoSEQ multiplex PCR, lists solely in-frame clones and lacks some. Seen here are about 140,000 clones, around 80% observed once, and the top ten hold about 4.4%. In this sample, this clone turned up once. As yet, its antigen is unknown. Germline V CDR1 and CDR2: WNHNN, SYGVQD (reference sequence). The J segment lost 6 bases and the V segment lost 4 bases, leaving 4 bases of the junction unmatched. CDR3 length: 14 amino acids. Study findings and constraints: The study assumed roughly uniform donor sequencing depth for presence/absence analyses. In vitro work confirmed that a few CMV-associated chains recognize CMV antigens. Earlier analysis looked at TCR beta V segments, and most were productive about 90% or about 30% of the time.

These donors counted as nominally healthy when sampled, but unrecorded immune exposures were likely. The rearrangement links TRBV10-1 to TRBJ2-1; 9 positions match TRBD2. The specimen was PBMCs. The sequence was collected from a man aged 40-49 years in good health and CMV-seronegative. The CDR3 DNA follows: TGCGCCAGCAGTGGACTAGCGGTCTCCAATGAGCAGTTCTTC. Its translation is CASSGLAVSNEQFF.